These T cell receptor beta chains were read from a single sample in a study of patients and donors after allogeneic stem cell transplantation. TCRdb re-derived calls from the RT-PCR reads in MiXCR, one entry per CDR3 protein. The sample has about 110,000 distinct CDR3 sequences; around 36% are singletons. The material sequenced was blood, either unsorted or a sorted T cell fraction (not recorded which). These receptors were collected from a human donor who was either an allogeneic HSCT recipient or a stem cell or donor lymphocyte infusion donor (not recorded which). It is not recorded whose cells these are; they may come from a transplant donor. The CDR3 runs from the conserved cysteine through the conserved F or W. Fields, in order: V gene, clone size, J gene, D gene, CDR3 protein, CDR3 DNA. The D gene is left open where the match is weak. Not all rows give a size; the values are once, few, many and, for expanded clones, a class.

v_call: TRBV7-3
clone_size: -
j_call: TRBJ2-3
d_call: -
cdr3_aa: CASSSGQISDTQYF
cdr3_nt: TGTGCCAGCAGCTCCGGACAGATATCAGATACGCAGTATTTT

v_call: TRBV7-9
clone_size: -
j_call: TRBJ1-1
d_call: -
cdr3_aa: CASSFGRGIRNVEAFF
cdr3_nt: TGTGCCAGCAGCTTTGGCAGGGGTATTAGGAATGTTGAAGCTTTCTTT

v_call: TRBV7-2
clone_size: -
j_call: TRBJ2-3
d_call: -
cdr3_aa: CASRVEGTDTQYF
cdr3_nt: TGTGCCAGCAGGGTCGAGGGGACAGATACGCAGTATTTT

v_call: TRBV13
clone_size: few
j_call: TRBJ1-1
d_call: -
cdr3_aa: CASSPRALMNTEAFF
cdr3_nt: TGTGCCAGCAGCCCCAGAGCGCTCATGAACACTGAAGCTTTCTTT

v_call: TRBV24-1
clone_size: few
j_call: TRBJ1-2
d_call: TRBD1
cdr3_aa: CATSDPGQNYGYTF
cdr3_nt: TGTGCCACCAGTGACCCGGGACAGAACTATGGCTACACCTTC

v_call: TRBV6-6
clone_size: -
j_call: TRBJ2-7
d_call: TRBD1
cdr3_aa: CASTPGQAYEQYF
cdr3_nt: TGTGCCAGCACCCCAGGACAGGCCTACGAGCAGTACTTC

v_call: TRBV7-9
clone_size: few
j_call: TRBJ1-3
d_call: TRBD1
cdr3_aa: CASSYLGTVQDTIYF
cdr3_nt: TGTGCCAGCAGCTACCTTGGGACAGTTCAGGACACCATATATTTT

v_call: TRBV4-1
clone_size: -
j_call: TRBJ2-1
d_call: -
cdr3_aa: CASSQDPNEQFF
cdr3_nt: TGCGCCAGCAGCCAAGATCCGAATGAGCAGTTCTTC

v_call: TRBV5-1
clone_size: few
j_call: TRBJ2-1
d_call: -
cdr3_aa: CASSGDFNEQFF
cdr3_nt: TGCGCCAGCAGCGGGGACTTTAATGAGCAGTTCTTC

v_call: TRBV4-3
clone_size: -
j_call: TRBJ2-2
d_call: -
cdr3_aa: CASSHETVTGELFF
cdr3_nt: TGCGCCAGCAGCCACGAGACAGTCACCGGGGAGCTGTTTTTT

v_call: TRBV18
clone_size: -
j_call: TRBJ1-3
d_call: -
cdr3_aa: CASSGSGTLSGNTIYF
cdr3_nt: TGTGCCAGCTCAGGATCCGGGACACTCTCTGGAAACACCATATATTTT

v_call: TRBV27
clone_size: -
j_call: TRBJ2-5
d_call: -
cdr3_aa: CARTLPTPGGTQYF
cdr3_nt: TGTGCCAGGACGCTCCCGACTCCCGGGGGGACCCAGTACTTC

v_call: TRBV20-1
clone_size: -
j_call: TRBJ1-5
d_call: -
cdr3_aa: CSARKGAASQPQHF
cdr3_nt: TGCAGTGCTAGAAAAGGGGCAGCGAGTCAGCCCCAGCATTTT

v_call: TRBV18
clone_size: few
j_call: TRBJ1-1
d_call: -
cdr3_aa: CASSPLKQSKNTEAFF
cdr3_nt: TGTGCCAGCTCACCCCTCAAACAGTCTAAAAACACTGAAGCTTTCTTT

v_call: TRBV3-1
clone_size: -
j_call: TRBJ2-7
d_call: -
cdr3_aa: CASSKNHGGTYEQYF
cdr3_nt: TGTGCCAGCAGCAAAAATCACGGGGGAACCTACGAGCAGTACTTC

v_call: TRBV6-5
clone_size: once
j_call: TRBJ2-3
d_call: -
cdr3_aa: CASRNPRVTGTDTQYF
cdr3_nt: TGTGCCAGCAGGAACCCCAGGGTAACGGGCACAGATACGCAGTATTTT

v_call: TRBV6-6
clone_size: few
j_call: TRBJ1-1
d_call: TRBD1
cdr3_aa: CASSTQTPTGEIAFF
cdr3_nt: TGTGCCAGCAGTACCCAAACCCCGACAGGGGAGATAGCTTTCTTT

v_call: TRBV12-3/TRBV12-4
clone_size: -
j_call: TRBJ2-2
d_call: -
cdr3_aa: CASGREDTGELFF
cdr3_nt: TGTGCCAGCGGCAGGGAGGACACCGGGGAGCTGTTTTTT

v_call: TRBV28
clone_size: few
j_call: TRBJ2-3
d_call: -
cdr3_aa: CASSLSSPSTDTQYF
cdr3_nt: TGTGCCAGCAGTTTATCTAGCCCTAGCACAGATACGCAGTATTTT

v_call: TRBV12-3/TRBV12-4
clone_size: -
j_call: TRBJ2-5
d_call: -
cdr3_aa: CASSPGLQQETQYF
cdr3_nt: TGTGCCAGCAGTCCGGGACTCCAGCAAGAGACCCAGTACTTC

v_call: TRBV27
clone_size: -
j_call: TRBJ2-1
d_call: -
cdr3_aa: CASSPRGGSSYNEQFF
cdr3_nt: TGTGCCAGCAGTCCCAGGGGGGGGAGCTCCTACAATGAGCAGTTCTTC

v_call: TRBV24-1
clone_size: few
j_call: TRBJ1-1
d_call: -
cdr3_aa: CATGREGPNTEAFF
cdr3_nt: TGTGCCACCGGGCGTGAGGGCCCGAACACTGAAGCTTTCTTT

v_call: TRBV5-1
clone_size: -
j_call: TRBJ2-1
d_call: TRBD2
cdr3_aa: CASSRLAGRGNEQFF
cdr3_nt: TGCGCCAGCAGCCGACTAGCGGGAAGGGGTAATGAGCAGTTCTTC

v_call: TRBV7-9
clone_size: -
j_call: TRBJ2-7
d_call: -
cdr3_aa: CASFRGRGTFYEQYF
cdr3_nt: TGTGCCAGCTTCCGGGGGCGAGGAACTTTTTACGAGCAGTACTTC

v_call: TRBV10-3
clone_size: -
j_call: TRBJ2-1
d_call: -
cdr3_aa: CAISWSEGSSYNEQFF
cdr3_nt: TGTGCCATCAGTTGGTCAGAGGGGAGCTCCTACAATGAGCAGTTCTTC

v_call: TRBV20-1
clone_size: -
j_call: TRBJ2-3
d_call: -
cdr3_aa: CSAGDPTDTQYF
cdr3_nt: TGCAGTGCAGGGGACCCCACAGATACGCAGTATTTT

v_call: TRBV6-2/TRBV6-3
clone_size: -
j_call: TRBJ2-3
d_call: -
cdr3_aa: CASRWTQTQYF
cdr3_nt: TGTGCCAGCAGGTGGACCCAGACGCAGTATTTT

v_call: TRBV29-1
clone_size: -
j_call: TRBJ2-7
d_call: -
cdr3_aa: CSARRDNNYEQYF
cdr3_nt: TGCAGCGCTCGCCGGGACAATAACTACGAGCAGTACTTC

v_call: TRBV2
clone_size: -
j_call: TRBJ1-6
d_call: -
cdr3_aa: CASRQTNSPLHF
cdr3_nt: TGTGCCAGCAGACAGACCAATTCACCCCTCCACTTT

v_call: TRBV10-3
clone_size: few
j_call: TRBJ1-2
d_call: -
cdr3_aa: CAISESTFGYTF
cdr3_nt: TGTGCCATCAGTGAGTCGACGTTTGGCTACACCTTC

v_call: TRBV7-2
clone_size: -
j_call: TRBJ2-5
d_call: -
cdr3_aa: CASSLDPSLRNQYF
cdr3_nt: TGTGCCAGCAGCTTGGATCCTAGCCTCAGAAACCAGTACTTC

v_call: TRBV7-9
clone_size: -
j_call: TRBJ2-1
d_call: TRBD1
cdr3_aa: CASRPTGGLNEQFF
cdr3_nt: TGTGCCAGCAGACCGACAGGGGGCCTCAATGAGCAGTTCTTC

v_call: TRBV10-3
clone_size: few
j_call: TRBJ1-5
d_call: TRBD1
cdr3_aa: CATSTGASNQPQHF
cdr3_nt: TGTGCCACTTCGACAGGGGCAAGCAATCAGCCCCAGCATTTT

v_call: TRBV18
clone_size: few
j_call: TRBJ1-1
d_call: -
cdr3_aa: CASSPSSNTEAFF
cdr3_nt: TGTGCCAGCTCACCGAGCAGTAACACTGAAGCTTTCTTT

v_call: TRBV7-8
clone_size: medium-sized
j_call: TRBJ2-7
d_call: -
cdr3_aa: CASSFGVSYEQYF
cdr3_nt: TGTGCCAGCAGCTTTGGGGTTTCATACGAGCAGTACTTC

v_call: TRBV7-2
clone_size: -
j_call: TRBJ1-1
d_call: -
cdr3_aa: CASSQRQANTEAFF
cdr3_nt: TGTGCCAGCAGCCAGAGACAGGCGAACACTGAAGCTTTCTTT

v_call: TRBV7-9
clone_size: -
j_call: TRBJ1-6
d_call: TRBD1
cdr3_aa: CASSGQGASPLHF
cdr3_nt: TGTGCCAGCAGCGGACAGGGGGCTTCACCCCTCCACTTT

v_call: TRBV20-1
clone_size: -
j_call: TRBJ2-1
d_call: TRBD2
cdr3_aa: CSARGGRLGNEQFF
cdr3_nt: TGCAGTGCTCGGGGGGGGAGGCTAGGCAATGAGCAGTTCTTC

v_call: TRBV7-2
clone_size: few
j_call: TRBJ2-3
d_call: -
cdr3_aa: CASSLEDTQYF
cdr3_nt: TGTGCCAGCAGCTTAGAAGATACGCAGTATTTT

v_call: TRBV29-1
clone_size: few
j_call: TRBJ2-2
d_call: -
cdr3_aa: CSVEWQESTGELFF
cdr3_nt: TGCAGCGTCGAGTGGCAGGAGAGCACCGGGGAGCTGTTTTTT

v_call: TRBV5-6
clone_size: -
j_call: TRBJ2-5
d_call: TRBD2
cdr3_aa: CARGGLADEDEETQYF
cdr3_nt: TGTGCCAGGGGGGGACTAGCGGACGAGGACGAAGAGACCCAGTACTTC

v_call: TRBV28
clone_size: -
j_call: TRBJ2-7
d_call: -
cdr3_aa: CASSPRGSPSYEQYF
cdr3_nt: TGTGCCAGCAGTCCGAGGGGGTCCCCCTCCTACGAGCAGTACTTC

v_call: TRBV6-5
clone_size: -
j_call: TRBJ1-2
d_call: TRBD1
cdr3_aa: CASSFRDRDFRRGYTF
cdr3_nt: TGTGCCAGCAGTTTCCGGGACAGGGACTTCAGGCGGGGCTACACCTTC

v_call: TRBV7-9
clone_size: -
j_call: TRBJ1-5
d_call: TRBD1
cdr3_aa: CASSSWDSHLRIDQPQHF
cdr3_nt: TGTGCCAGCAGCTCCTGGGACAGCCACCTTAGAATTGATCAGCCCCAGCATTTT

v_call: TRBV12-3/TRBV12-4
clone_size: -
j_call: TRBJ1-3
d_call: -
cdr3_aa: CASSLTVGNTIYF
cdr3_nt: TGTGCCAGCAGCCTGACAGTAGGAAACACCATATATTTT

v_call: TRBV5-5
clone_size: few
j_call: TRBJ1-2
d_call: -
cdr3_aa: CASSLEVGALGYGYTF
cdr3_nt: TGTGCCAGCAGCTTGGAGGTGGGGGCGCTTGGCTATGGCTACACCTTC

v_call: TRBV15
clone_size: -
j_call: TRBJ2-7
d_call: -
cdr3_aa: CATSKNTGTITYEQYF
cdr3_nt: TGTGCCACCAGCAAGAACACCGGGACAATAACATACGAGCAGTACTTC

v_call: TRBV4-2
clone_size: once
j_call: TRBJ1-4
d_call: -
cdr3_aa: CASSQDSTTNEKLFF
cdr3_nt: TGTGCCAGCAGCCAGGACAGCACAACTAATGAAAAACTGTTTTTT

v_call: TRBV7-8
clone_size: -
j_call: TRBJ1-2
d_call: -
cdr3_aa: CASSLDRVNYGYTF
cdr3_nt: TGTGCCAGCAGCTTAGACAGGGTCAACTATGGCTACACCTTC

v_call: TRBV6-2/TRBV6-3
clone_size: -
j_call: TRBJ2-7
d_call: -
cdr3_aa: CASSYTGNYEQYF
cdr3_nt: TGTGCCAGCAGTTATACCGGCAACTACGAGCAGTACTTC

v_call: TRBV5-1
clone_size: -
j_call: TRBJ1-1
d_call: -
cdr3_aa: CASSLGGAGTEAFF
cdr3_nt: TGCGCCAGCAGCTTGGGGGGGGCCGGAACTGAAGCTTTCTTT

v_call: TRBV5-6
clone_size: -
j_call: TRBJ2-1
d_call: -
cdr3_aa: CASSLALSGPYNEQFF
cdr3_nt: TGTGCCAGCAGCTTGGCCTTAAGTGGACCCTACAATGAGCAGTTCTTC

v_call: TRBV12-3/TRBV12-4
clone_size: many
j_call: TRBJ1-2
d_call: TRBD1
cdr3_aa: CASSFQGASAYTF
cdr3_nt: TGTGCCAGCAGTTTCCAGGGGGCGAGTGCCTACACCTTC